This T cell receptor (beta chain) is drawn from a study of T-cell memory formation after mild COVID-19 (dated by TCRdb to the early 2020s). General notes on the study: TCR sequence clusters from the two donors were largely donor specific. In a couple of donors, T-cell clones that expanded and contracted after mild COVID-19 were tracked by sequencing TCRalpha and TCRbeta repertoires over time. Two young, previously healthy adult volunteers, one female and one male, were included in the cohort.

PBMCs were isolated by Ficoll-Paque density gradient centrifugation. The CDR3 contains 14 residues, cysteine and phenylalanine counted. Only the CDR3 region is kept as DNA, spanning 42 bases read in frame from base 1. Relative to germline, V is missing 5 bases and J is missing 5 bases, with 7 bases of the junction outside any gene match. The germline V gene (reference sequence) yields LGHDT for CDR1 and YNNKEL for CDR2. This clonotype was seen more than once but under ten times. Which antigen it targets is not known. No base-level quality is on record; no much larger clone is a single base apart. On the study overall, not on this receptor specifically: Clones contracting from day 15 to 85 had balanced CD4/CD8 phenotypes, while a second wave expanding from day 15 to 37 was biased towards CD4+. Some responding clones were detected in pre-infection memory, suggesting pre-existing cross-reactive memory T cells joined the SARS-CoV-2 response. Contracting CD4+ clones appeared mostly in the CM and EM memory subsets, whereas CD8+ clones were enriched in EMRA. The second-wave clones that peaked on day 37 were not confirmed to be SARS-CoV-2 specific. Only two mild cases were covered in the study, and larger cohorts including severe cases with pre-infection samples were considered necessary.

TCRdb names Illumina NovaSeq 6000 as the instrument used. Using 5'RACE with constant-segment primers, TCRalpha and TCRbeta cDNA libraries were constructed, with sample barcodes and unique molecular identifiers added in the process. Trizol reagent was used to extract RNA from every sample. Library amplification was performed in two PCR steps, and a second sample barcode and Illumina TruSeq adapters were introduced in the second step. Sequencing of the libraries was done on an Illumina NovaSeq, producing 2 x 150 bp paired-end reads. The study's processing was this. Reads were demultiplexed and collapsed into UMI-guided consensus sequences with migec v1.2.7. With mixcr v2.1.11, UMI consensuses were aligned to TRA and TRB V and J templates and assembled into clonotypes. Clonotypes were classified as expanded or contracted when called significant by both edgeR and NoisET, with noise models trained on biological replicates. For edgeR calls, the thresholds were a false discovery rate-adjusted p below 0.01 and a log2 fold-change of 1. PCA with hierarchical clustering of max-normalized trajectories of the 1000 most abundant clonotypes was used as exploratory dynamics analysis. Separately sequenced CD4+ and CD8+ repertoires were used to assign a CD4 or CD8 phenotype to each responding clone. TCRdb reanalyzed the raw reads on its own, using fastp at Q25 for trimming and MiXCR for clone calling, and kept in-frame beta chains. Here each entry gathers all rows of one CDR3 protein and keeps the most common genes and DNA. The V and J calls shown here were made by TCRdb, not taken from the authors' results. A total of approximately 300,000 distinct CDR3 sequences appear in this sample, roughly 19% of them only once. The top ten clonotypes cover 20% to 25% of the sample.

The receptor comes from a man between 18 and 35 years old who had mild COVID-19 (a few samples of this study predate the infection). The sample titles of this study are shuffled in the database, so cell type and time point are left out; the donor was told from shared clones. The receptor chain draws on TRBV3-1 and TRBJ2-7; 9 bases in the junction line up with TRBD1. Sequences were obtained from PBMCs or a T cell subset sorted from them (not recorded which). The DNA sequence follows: TGTGCCAGCAGCGCATGGGACAGGGTGAACGAGCAGTACTTC. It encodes CASSAWDRVNEQYF.